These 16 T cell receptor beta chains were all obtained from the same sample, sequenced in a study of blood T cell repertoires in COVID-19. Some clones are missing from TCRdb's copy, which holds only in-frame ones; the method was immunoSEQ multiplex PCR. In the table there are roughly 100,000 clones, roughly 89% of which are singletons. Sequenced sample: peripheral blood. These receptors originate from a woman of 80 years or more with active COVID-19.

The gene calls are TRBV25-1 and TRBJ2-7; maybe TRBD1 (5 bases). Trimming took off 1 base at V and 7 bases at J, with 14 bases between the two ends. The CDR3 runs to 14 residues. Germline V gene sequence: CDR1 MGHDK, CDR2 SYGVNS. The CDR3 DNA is TGTGCCAGCAGTGAATTGACAGTCTTAGGGGAGCAGTACTTC. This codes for CASSELTVLGEQYF.

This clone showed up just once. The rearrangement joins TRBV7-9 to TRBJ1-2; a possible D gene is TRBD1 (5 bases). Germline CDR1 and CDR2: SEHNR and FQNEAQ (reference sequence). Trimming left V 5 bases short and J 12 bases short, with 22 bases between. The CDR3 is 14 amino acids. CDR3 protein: CASSPGSGLQENTF. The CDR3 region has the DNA TGTGCCAGCAGCCCAGGGTCAGGGTTACAGGAGAACACCTTC. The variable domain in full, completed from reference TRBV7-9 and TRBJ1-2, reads DTGVSQNPRHKITKRGQNVTFRCDPISEHNRLYWYRQTLGQGPEFLTYFQNEAQLEKSRLLSDRFSAERPKGSFSTLEIQRTEQGDSAMYLCASSPGSGLQENTFGSGTRLTVV.

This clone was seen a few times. CDR3 loop: CASSPGQVFYEQYF. DNA of the CDR3: TGTGCCAGCAGCCCGGGACAGGTTTTCTACGAGCAGTACTTC. This chain links TRBV7-9 with TRBJ2-7; 8 nucleotides agree with TRBD1. J lost 3 bases, V lost 5 bases, and 6 bases had no gene match. There are 14 residues in the CDR3. The germline V gene has CDR1 SEHNR and CDR2 FQNEAQ (reference sequence).

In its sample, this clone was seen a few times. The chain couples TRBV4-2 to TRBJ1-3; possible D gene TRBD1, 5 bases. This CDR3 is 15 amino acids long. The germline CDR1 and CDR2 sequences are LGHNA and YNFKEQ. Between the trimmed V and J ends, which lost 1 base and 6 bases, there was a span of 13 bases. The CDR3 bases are TGTGCCAGCAGCCAAGCGATAGGGGAGGCAAACACCATATATTTT. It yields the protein CASSQAIGEANTIYF.

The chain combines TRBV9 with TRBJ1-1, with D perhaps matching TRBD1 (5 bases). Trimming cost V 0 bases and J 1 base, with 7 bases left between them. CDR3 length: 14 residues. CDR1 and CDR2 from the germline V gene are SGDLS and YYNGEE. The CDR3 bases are TGTGCCAGCAGCGTAGCGCAGGGGAACACTGAAGCTTTCTTT. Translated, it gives CASSVAQGNTEAFF.

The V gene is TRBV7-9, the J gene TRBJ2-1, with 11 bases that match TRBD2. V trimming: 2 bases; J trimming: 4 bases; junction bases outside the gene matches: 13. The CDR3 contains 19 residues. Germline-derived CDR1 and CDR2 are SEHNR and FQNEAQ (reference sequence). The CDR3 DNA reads TGTGCCAGCAGCTTATGGGGGGCTAGCGGGAGGTCCTTTTACAATGAGCAGTTCTTC. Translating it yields CASSLWGASGRSFYNEQFF.

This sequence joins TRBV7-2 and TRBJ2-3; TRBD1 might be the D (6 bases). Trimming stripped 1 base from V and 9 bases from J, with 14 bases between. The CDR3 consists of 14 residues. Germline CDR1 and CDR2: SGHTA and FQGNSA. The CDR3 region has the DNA TGTGCCAGCAGCTTAGACAGGGAGTACGGCACGCAGTATTTT. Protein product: CASSLDREYGTQYF.

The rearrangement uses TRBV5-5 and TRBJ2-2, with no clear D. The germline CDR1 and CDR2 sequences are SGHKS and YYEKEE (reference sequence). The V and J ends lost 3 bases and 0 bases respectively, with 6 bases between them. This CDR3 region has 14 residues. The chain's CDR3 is CASSYLANTGELFF. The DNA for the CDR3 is TGTGCCAGCAGCTACTTGGCGAACACCGGGGAGCTGTTTTTT.

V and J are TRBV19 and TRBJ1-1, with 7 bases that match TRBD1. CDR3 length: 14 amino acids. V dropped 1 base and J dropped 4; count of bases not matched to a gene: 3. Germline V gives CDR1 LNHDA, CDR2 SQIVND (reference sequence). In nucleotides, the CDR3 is TGTGCCAGTAGTATAGGCGCAGGGGGCACTGAAGCTTTCTTT. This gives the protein CASSIGAGGTEAFF.

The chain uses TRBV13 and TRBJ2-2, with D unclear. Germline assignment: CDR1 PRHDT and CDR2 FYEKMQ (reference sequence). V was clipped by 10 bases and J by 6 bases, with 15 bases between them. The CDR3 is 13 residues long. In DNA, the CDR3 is TGTGCCACGTCATACTGGGCCTCCGGGGAGCTGTTTTTT. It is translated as CATSYWASGELFF.

For the CDR3, the DNA is TGTGCCAGCAGTGATATGAGGGCTCGCTCCTACAATGAGCAGTTCTTC. Translated: CASSDMRARSYNEQFF. This chain uses TRBV2 with TRBJ2-1, with D possibly being TRBD2 (5 bases). The ends were cut back, 3 bases at V and 0 bases at J, with 12 bases in the middle. The CDR3 has 16 residues. Germline CDR1 is SNHLY and CDR2 is FYNNEI.

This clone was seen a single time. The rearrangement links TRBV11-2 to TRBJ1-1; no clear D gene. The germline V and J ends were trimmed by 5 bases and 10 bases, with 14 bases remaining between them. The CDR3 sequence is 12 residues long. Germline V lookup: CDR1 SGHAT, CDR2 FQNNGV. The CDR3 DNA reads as TGTGCCAGCAGCCCCCCGAGGGATCGAGCTTTCTTT. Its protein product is CASSPPRDRAFF.

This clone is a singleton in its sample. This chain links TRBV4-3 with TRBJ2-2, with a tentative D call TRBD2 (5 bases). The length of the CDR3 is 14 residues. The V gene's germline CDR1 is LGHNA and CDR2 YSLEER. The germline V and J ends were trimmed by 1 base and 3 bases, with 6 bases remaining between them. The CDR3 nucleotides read TGCGCCAGCAGCCAAGGGACTCACACCGGGGAGCTGTTTTTT. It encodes CASSQGTHTGELFF.

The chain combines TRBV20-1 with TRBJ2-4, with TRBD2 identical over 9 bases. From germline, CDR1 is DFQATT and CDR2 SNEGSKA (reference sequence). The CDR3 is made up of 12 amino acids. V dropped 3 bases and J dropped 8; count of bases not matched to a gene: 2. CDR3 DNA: TGCAGTGCTAGTTCTAGCGGGGACATTCAGTACTTC. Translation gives CSASSSGDIQYF.

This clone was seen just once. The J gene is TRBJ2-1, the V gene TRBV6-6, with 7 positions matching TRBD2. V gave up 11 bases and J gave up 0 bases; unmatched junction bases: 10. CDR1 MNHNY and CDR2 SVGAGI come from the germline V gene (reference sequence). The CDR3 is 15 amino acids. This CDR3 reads CAAQLGGSSYNEQFF. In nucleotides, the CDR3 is TGTGCCGCTCAACTCGGGGGGAGCTCCTACAATGAGCAGTTCTTC.

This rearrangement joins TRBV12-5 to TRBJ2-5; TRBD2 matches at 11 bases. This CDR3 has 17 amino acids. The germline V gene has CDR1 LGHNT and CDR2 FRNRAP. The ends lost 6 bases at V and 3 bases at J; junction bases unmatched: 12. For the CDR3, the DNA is TGTGCTAGTGGATCGCGCACTCCGGGACTAGCGGAAGAGACCCAGTACTTC. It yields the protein CASGSRTPGLAEETQYF.